The 16 T cell receptor beta chains given below trace back to one sample, sequenced in a study of cytomegalovirus exposure and HLA in healthy donors. The assay was immunoSEQ multiplex PCR, and TCRdb's table has in-frame clones only and misses some. Here the sample spans about 130,000 clones, 94% being singletons. Sequencing used PBMCs. The receptors were gathered from a woman aged 18 to 35 in good health and CMV-seronegative.

V gene TRBV4-1 combines with J gene TRBJ2-2; D is ambiguous. Germline lookup yields CDR1 MGHRA and CDR2 YSYEKL. V was pared by 1 base and J by 5 bases, with 2 bases between. The CDR3 sequence is 12 residues long. The CDR3 DNA follows: TGCGCCAGCAGCCAAGTAACCGGGGAGCTGTTTTTT. Protein product: CASSQVTGELFF.

The chain is built from TRBV7-3 and TRBJ2-5; no clear D. The germline V and J ends were trimmed by 0 bases and 5 bases, with 10 bases remaining between them. Germline V lookup: CDR1 SGHTA, CDR2 FQGTGA. This CDR3 comprises 14 residues. The CDR3 DNA reads TGTGCCAGCAGCTTAACTAGCTTTAGGGAGACCCAGTACTTC. Protein sequence: CASSLTSFRETQYF. The entire variable domain, with the rest obtained from reference TRBV7-3 and TRBJ2-5, is as follows: GAGVSQTPSNKVTEKGKYVELRCDPISGHTALYWYRQSLGQGPEFLIYFQGTGAADDSGLPNDRFFAVRPEGSVSTLKIQRTERGDSAVYLCASSLTSFRETQYFGPGTRLLVL.

The chain recombines TRBV6-1 with TRBJ1-5; no firm D call. Germline CDR1 MNHNS, CDR2 SASEGT. The CDR3 extends over 16 amino acids. The V end was cut by 1 base, the J end by 0 bases, with 10 bases between. The CDR3 protein is CASSEVAGYSNQPQHF. CDR3 nucleotides: TGTGCCAGCAGTGAAGTTGCGGGCTATAGCAATCAGCCCCAGCATTTT.

V usage is TRBV29-1 and J usage is TRBJ1-2, with 8 nucleotides matching TRBD1. The V and J ends lost 6 bases and 3 bases, in that order; junction bases with no gene match: 12. The CDR3 loop spans 15 amino acids. Germline V gene data show CDR1 as SQVTM and CDR2 as ANQGSEA. This CDR3 reads CSVQNPDRADYGYTF. CDR3 coding DNA: TGCAGCGTCCAAAACCCGGACAGGGCGGACTATGGCTACACCTTC.

The CDR3 sequence: CASSVSGTGVAEAFF. The CDR3 coding sequence is TGTGCCAGCAGCGTTAGTGGGACAGGGGTCGCTGAAGCTTTCTTT. The chain recombines TRBV9 with TRBJ1-1; 10 bases align to TRBD1. With V trimmed by 2 bases and J by 6 bases, 7 bases remained unmatched. This CDR3 is built from 15 residues. Germline V CDR1 and CDR2: SGDLS, YYNGEE.

The V and J genes are TRBV5-4 and TRBJ2-5; unclear D gene. There are 15 residues in the CDR3. Deletions cut 0 bases from V and 0 bases from J, with 9 bases between. Germline V lookup: CDR1 SGHNT, CDR2 YYREEE (reference sequence). CDR3 in DNA: TGTGCCAGCAGCTTGGGGCCAGACAACCAAGAGACCCAGTACTTC. As protein: CASSLGPDNQETQYF. Full variable domain (outside the CDR3, taken from reference TRBV5-4 and TRBJ2-5): ETGVTQSPTHLIKTRGQQVTLRCSSQSGHNTVSWYQQALGQGPQFIFQYYREEENGRGNFPPRFSGLQFPNYSSELNVNALELDDSALYLCASSLGPDNQETQYFGPGTRLLVL.

CDR3 in DNA: TGTGCCAGCATTACAGCTCCCTCCTACAATGAGCAGTTCTTC. It translates to CASITAPSYNEQFF. The J gene is TRBJ2-1, the V gene TRBV21-1; the D call TRBD1 from the table was never checked on the DNA. TRBV21-1 is an annotated pseudogene. The CDR3 totals 14 residues.

The genes are TRBV30 and TRBJ2-1; 8 bases agree with TRBD2. Germline lookup yields CDR1 GTSNPN and CDR2 SVGIG (reference sequence). There are 13 residues in the CDR3. CDR3 in amino acids: CAKSGRAYNEQFF. The CDR3 DNA sequence: TGTGCGAAAAGCGGGAGAGCCTACAATGAGCAGTTCTTC.

This CDR3 is CASILGEVGTNEQFF. The DNA of the CDR3 is TGTGCCAGCATATTGGGGGAGGTAGGCACCAATGAGCAGTTCTTC. V gene TRBV2 combines with J gene TRBJ2-1; possibly TRBD2 for D (6 bases). The CDR3 is made up of 15 amino acids. CDR1 is SNHLY and CDR2 is FYNNEI in the germline V gene. V lost 7 bases, J lost 6 bases, and 19 bases lay in between.

The rearrangement joins TRBV7-9 to TRBJ1-6, with 7 bases matching TRBD1. Trimming removed 4 bases from V and 9 bases from J; junction bases left unmatched: 6. Germline CDR1 SEHNR, CDR2 FQNEAQ (reference sequence). The CDR3 extends over 14 amino acids. DNA for the CDR3: TGTGCCAGCAGCTCCGACAGGGCTTTTTCACCCCTCCACTTT. Translation gives CASSSDRAFSPLHF.

The genes are TRBV15 and TRBJ1-3; D is possibly TRBD1 (6 bases). This CDR3 contains 15 residues. Between the trimmed V and J ends, which lost 1 base and 2 bases, there was a span of 9 bases. The germline V gene has CDR1 LNHNV and CDR2 YYDKDF (reference sequence). In nucleotides, the CDR3 is TGTGCCACCAGCAGAGTACAGGGACCTGGAAACACCATATATTTT. This translates into CATSRVQGPGNTIYF.

For the CDR3, the DNA is TGTGCCAGCAGGGCCAGCTCCTACAATGAGCAGTTCTTC. Translation gives CASRASSYNEQFF. The J gene is TRBJ2-1, the V gene TRBV6-1; D is undetermined. The CDR3 contains 13 residues. Trimming pared 6 bases from V and 0 bases from J, leaving 6 bases between. Looked up from germline, CDR1 is MNHNS and CDR2 is SASEGT.

The chain combines TRBV28 with TRBJ2-7; 12 nucleotides line up with TRBD2. This CDR3 comprises 21 residues. Trimming cost V 2 bases and J 2 bases; bases outside gene matches: 19. CDR1 MDHEN and CDR2 SYDVKM come from the germline V gene. The CDR3 spells CASSLITLTSGRRGLAYEQYF. In nucleotides, the CDR3 is TGTGCCAGCAGTTTAATTACGCTGACTAGCGGGAGACGGGGGCTGGCCTACGAGCAGTACTTC.

The CDR3 sequence is CASSPRTGNTGELFF. DNA of the CDR3: TGTGCCAGCAGCCCTAGGACAGGGAACACCGGGGAGCTGTTTTTT. The gene calls are TRBV7-3 and TRBJ2-2, with 7 bases matching TRBD1. This CDR3 spans 15 amino acids. V was pared by 5 bases and J by 1 base, with 4 bases of the junction left unmatched. The germline V gene encodes CDR1 SGHTA and CDR2 FQGTGA.

The V and J genes are TRBV2 and TRBJ1-1; 9 bases map to TRBD1. Per the germline V gene, CDR1 is SNHLY and CDR2 is FYNNEI. With V trimmed by 8 bases and J by 5 bases, 18 bases remained unmatched. CDR3 size: 17 residues. The CDR3 DNA reads TGTGCCAGCCTCCCATTAGAGACAGGGGGGGCAATAACTGAAGCTTTCTTT. This encodes CASLPLETGGAITEAFF.

V gene TRBV4-1 combines with J gene TRBJ2-7, with 7 bases fitting TRBD1. V trimming: 4 bases; J trimming: 2 bases; junction bases outside the gene matches: 8. The CDR3 has 15 residues. From germline, CDR1 is MGHRA and CDR2 YSYEKL. As DNA, the CDR3 is TGCGCCAGCAGCCCCGTTGGGACAGTCACCTACGAGCAGTACTTC. Residues: CASSPVGTVTYEQYF.